The rows below give T cell receptor beta chains drawn from one sample of a study of T cells after yellow fever vaccination. TCRdb fed the 5' RACE reads into MiXCR, producing one record per CDR3 protein. The table has hundreds of thousands of distinct CDR3 sequences, approximately 3.9% seen once. Sequencing used PBMCs, obtained on the day of the yellow fever booster vaccination. These receptors all come from a man between 18 and 35 years old who received the YFV17D yellow fever vaccine. The CDR3 runs from the conserved cysteine through the conserved F or W. Fields, in order: V gene, J gene, CDR3 protein.

v_gene: TRBV6-5; j_gene: TRBJ1-2; CDR3aa: CASGQQGLNYGYTF
v_gene: TRBV7-9; j_gene: TRBJ1-2; CDR3aa: CASSLFAGTFANYGYTF
v_gene: TRBV10-1; j_gene: TRBJ1-1; CDR3aa: CASSAVGRLNTEAFF
v_gene: TRBV7-3; j_gene: TRBJ2-1; CDR3aa: CASSLTGWGLKENEQFF
v_gene: TRBV4-3; j_gene: TRBJ1-6; CDR3aa: CASSQIQGPRDSPLHF
v_gene: TRBV7-2; j_gene: TRBJ1-1; CDR3aa: CASSLAGPPLLNTEAFF
v_gene: TRBV6-5; j_gene: TRBJ2-3; CDR3aa: CASSTERGATDTQYF
v_gene: TRBV27; j_gene: TRBJ1-2; CDR3aa: CASSPMRNYGYTF
v_gene: TRBV15; j_gene: TRBJ2-4; CDR3aa: CATSRLPQGKNIQYF
v_gene: TRBV7-6; j_gene: TRBJ1-5; CDR3aa: CASSLGGQGGNQPQHF
v_gene: TRBV12-3/TRBV12-4; j_gene: TRBJ1-3; CDR3aa: CASTPQDSSGNTIYF
v_gene: TRBV5-1; j_gene: TRBJ2-5; CDR3aa: CASTGAGNQETQYF
v_gene: TRBV10-3; j_gene: TRBJ2-7; CDR3aa: CAIGKGLYEQYF
v_gene: TRBV6-4; j_gene: TRBJ2-5; CDR3aa: CASSDREGETQYF
v_gene: TRBV18; j_gene: TRBJ2-5; CDR3aa: CASSAGTGRETQYF
v_gene: TRBV6-5; j_gene: TRBJ1-3; CDR3aa: CASSYEAYGNTIYF
v_gene: TRBV7-9; j_gene: TRBJ2-3; CDR3aa: CASSARQVRDTQYF
v_gene: TRBV20-1; j_gene: TRBJ1-2; CDR3aa: CSARVWGEANYGYTF
v_gene: TRBV4-2; j_gene: TRBJ2-1; CDR3aa: CASSQHGGVLYNEQFF
v_gene: TRBV6-5; j_gene: TRBJ2-1; CDR3aa: CASSEGGVTGSYNEQFF
v_gene: TRBV6-6; j_gene: TRBJ1-5; CDR3aa: CASSYSDRAQPQHF
v_gene: TRBV24-1; j_gene: TRBJ2-1; CDR3aa: CATSDAGQGAHEQFF
v_gene: TRBV7-6; j_gene: TRBJ2-1; CDR3aa: CASSLLAGPSSYNEQFF
v_gene: TRBV5-1; j_gene: TRBJ2-3; CDR3aa: CASSPDRGDTQYF
v_gene: TRBV5-1; j_gene: TRBJ1-1; CDR3aa: CASSFQGNTEAFF
v_gene: TRBV4-3; j_gene: TRBJ1-2; CDR3aa: CASSQTDGHNGYTF
v_gene: TRBV5-1; j_gene: TRBJ2-5; CDR3aa: CASRDQETQYF
v_gene: TRBV7-2; j_gene: TRBJ2-2; CDR3aa: CASRSDGTNTGELFF
v_gene: TRBV7-9; j_gene: TRBJ2-3; CDR3aa: CASSPLEDTQYF
v_gene: TRBV9; j_gene: TRBJ1-1; CDR3aa: CASSARTQLNTEAFF
v_gene: TRBV10-3; j_gene: TRBJ1-2; CDR3aa: CALAAEAGGDYGYTF